Presented here are 20 T cell receptor beta chains from one specimen sequenced in a study of cytomegalovirus exposure and HLA in healthy donors. PCR employed 60 Vbeta and 13 Jbeta primers. Data came from immunoSEQ multiplex PCR; TCRdb stores just in-frame clones and leaves some out. This table has 210,000 or so clones, under 80% appearing once. The sequenced sample consisted of PBMCs. The receptors come from a girl aged 2-10 years in good health and CMV-seronegative.

This chain links TRBV14 with TRBJ1-3; no reliable D call. The CDR3 consists of 14 residues. V gave up 1 base and J gave up 4 bases, with 8 bases separating them. The germline CDR1 and CDR2 sequences are SGHDN and FVKESK. This chain's CDR3 is CASSQGMRGNTIYF. CDR3 DNA sequence: TGTGCCAGCAGCCAAGGGATGAGGGGAAACACCATATATTTT.

The V call is TRBV9, the J call TRBJ1-3, with 8 bases fitting TRBD1. The CDR3 spans 17 residues. CDR1 and CDR2 from the germline V gene are SGDLS and YYNGEE. The V segment lost 3 bases and the J segment 0 bases; nucleotides outside the gene matches: 8. The CDR3 DNA is TGTGCCAGCAGCGGGGGGGGACAGGACCGCTCTGGAAACACCATATATTTT. Amino acid sequence: CASSGGGQDRSGNTIYF.

This chain uses TRBV19 with TRBJ2-2; possible D gene TRBD1, 6 bases. There are 14 residues in the CDR3. The V and J ends lost 6 bases and 5 bases respectively, with 13 bases between them. Germline values: CDR1 LNHDA, CDR2 SQIVND (reference sequence). This chain's CDR3 is CASRRGQKTGELFF. Written as DNA, the CDR3 is TGTGCCAGTAGAAGAGGACAGAAAACCGGGGAGCTGTTTTTT.

The V gene is TRBV16, the J gene TRBJ1-5, with D possibly being TRBD1 (5 bases). Trimming took off 0 bases at V and 3 bases at J, with 15 bases between the two ends. Germline values: CDR1 KGHSY, CDR2 FQNENV. The length of the CDR3 is 17 residues. The CDR3, as DNA: TGTGCCAGCAGCCAATCAGGGTCAGGGCCCAACAATCAGCCCCAGCATTTT. Translation gives CASSQSGSGPNNQPQHF.

This chain links TRBV7-8 with TRBJ1-1, with TRBD1 matching 9 bases. The V segment lost 5 bases and the J segment 6 bases; nucleotides outside the gene matches: 10. This CDR3 comprises 15 residues. Germline lookup yields CDR1 SGHVS and CDR2 FQNEAQ. CDR3 nucleotide sequence: TGTGCCAGCAGCATCAGGGGACAGGGTGGATCTGAAGCTTTCTTT. Residues: CASSIRGQGGSEAFF.

The chain has TRBV5-1 and TRBJ1-4, with D possibly TRBD1 on 5 matching bases. V was clipped by 0 bases and J by 5 bases, with 14 bases between them. Germline V gene sequence: CDR1 SGHRS, CDR2 YFSETQ. The length of the CDR3 is 16 residues. CDR3 amino acids: CASSLAGTGKNEKLFF. The CDR3 DNA follows: TGCGCCAGCAGCTTGGCCGGGACTGGGAAGAATGAAAAACTGTTTTTT.

The rearrangement links TRBV27 to TRBJ1-3, with D possibly TRBD1 on 5 matching bases. From germline, CDR1 is MNHEY and CDR2 SMNVEV (reference sequence). This CDR3 is 16 amino acids long. Trimming removed 3 bases at V and 4 bases at J, with 16 bases between. The CDR3 DNA reads TGTGCCAGCAGTTTCTCAGGGCCGAATGAAGGAAACACCATATATTTT. Translating it yields CASSFSGPNEGNTIYF.

The rearrangement uses TRBV19 and TRBJ1-1; 7 bases are a match to TRBD1. The germline V gene encodes CDR1 LNHDA and CDR2 SQIVND (reference sequence). The CDR3 is made up of 18 amino acids. V dropped 2 bases and J dropped 0; count of bases not matched to a gene: 12. The CDR3 protein is CASSIFSGGPLLNTEAFF. The DNA of the CDR3 is TGTGCCAGTAGTATATTCTCAGGGGGTCCTTTATTGAACACTGAAGCTTTCTTT.

This clone is a singleton in its sample. The CDR3: CSVSLGGYEQYF. CDR3 sequence (DNA): TGCAGCGTCAGCCTGGGGGGCTACGAGCAGTACTTC. V and J are TRBV29-1 and TRBJ2-7; D may be TRBD2 (6 bases). This CDR3 is 12 amino acids long. Trimming took 6 bases from V and 3 from J, leaving 12 bases between them. Germline lookup yields CDR1 SQVTM and CDR2 ANQGSEA.

This clone has just a few counts. The chain joins TRBV4-1 to TRBJ1-1; no firm D call. V shed 4 bases and J shed 1 base, with 10 bases lying between them. This CDR3 has 14 amino acids. Germline assignment: CDR1 MGHRA and CDR2 YSYEKL. The CDR3 coding sequence is TGCGCCAGCAGCCGCCAATTCGGGAACACTGAAGCTTTCTTT. As protein: CASSRQFGNTEAFF.

The rearrangement uses TRBV19 and TRBJ1-1; 7 nucleotides align to TRBD1. This CDR3 has 12 residues. The V gene end was trimmed by 6 bases and the J gene end by 8 bases; junction bases not matched to a gene: 6. CDR1 LNHDA and CDR2 SQIVND come from the germline V gene (reference sequence). DNA for the CDR3: TGTGCCAGTAGAACAGGGGATACGGAAGCTTTCTTT. It encodes CASRTGDTEAFF.

The genes are TRBV11-2 and TRBJ2-7, with 8 nucleotides matching TRBD1. The CDR3 sequence is 14 residues long. Trimming cost V 2 bases and J 3 bases; bases outside gene matches: 3. In germline, CDR1 is SGHAT, CDR2 FQNNGV. CDR3 DNA: TGTGCCAGCAGCTTAAGCACAGGGGGCTACGAGCAGTACTTC. Residues: CASSLSTGGYEQYF.

This sequence joins TRBV12-5 and TRBJ2-1; 10 nucleotides align to TRBD1. The V gene end was trimmed by 3 bases and the J gene end by 8 bases; junction bases not matched to a gene: 7. Germline loops: CDR1 LGHNT, CDR2 FRNRAP. The CDR3 sequence is 15 residues long. CDR3 loop: CASGFPGQGFDEQFF. The DNA for the CDR3 is TGTGCTAGTGGTTTCCCGGGACAGGGGTTTGATGAGCAGTTCTTC.

The chain is built from TRBV7-9 and TRBJ2-1; TRBD2 matches at 8 bases. Germline CDR1 reads SEHNR; CDR2 reads FQNEAQ (reference sequence). Unmatched junction bases numbered 8, after V lost 8 bases and J lost 2 bases. The CDR3 runs to 15 residues. CDR3 coding DNA: TGTGCCAGCTCGGGTAGCGGGAAGGCCTACAATGAGCAGTTCTTC. It codes for CASSGSGKAYNEQFF.

This clone was found once. This chain links TRBV10-1 with TRBJ2-3; the match to TRBD2 covers 10 bases. V dropped 2 bases and J dropped 8; count of bases not matched to a gene: 1. The CDR3 loop spans 13 amino acids. Germline loops: CDR1 WNHNN, CDR2 SYGVQD (reference sequence). CDR3 coding DNA: TGCGCCAGCAGTGAGAAGCGGGAGGGTACGCAGTATTTT. It codes for CASSEKREGTQYF.

The gene calls are TRBV10-1 and TRBJ2-3; the match to TRBD2 covers 8 bases. Germline assignment: CDR1 WNHNN and CDR2 SYGVQD (reference sequence). There are 17 residues in the CDR3. The V and J ends lost 0 bases and 1 base, in that order; junction bases with no gene match: 6. The DNA for the CDR3 is TGCGCCAGCAGTGAGTCGACGGGAGGGGGAGGCACAGATACGCAGTATTTT. Its protein is CASSESTGGGGTDTQYF.

The V call is TRBV2, the J call TRBJ2-1; D may be TRBD2 (6 bases). The germline CDR1 and CDR2 sequences are SNHLY and FYNNEI. V lost 8 bases and J 5 bases, leaving 10 bases between the germline ends. This CDR3 contains 12 residues. The CDR3 spells CASRLVNNEQFF. CDR3 DNA: TGTGCCAGCCGACTAGTCAACAATGAGCAGTTCTTC.

This clone was detected a few times. The gene calls are TRBV19 and TRBJ2-7, with D possibly being TRBD2 (6 bases). The CDR3 runs to 17 residues. Germline CDR1 and CDR2: LNHDA and SQIVND (reference sequence). Trimming cost V 6 bases and J 3 bases, with 24 bases left between them. CDR3 DNA: TGTGCCAGTAGCCCGCAATCTTTGGGTCGGGGAGGCTACGAGCAGTACTTC. Translated: CASSPQSLGRGGYEQYF.

The chain couples TRBV5-4 to TRBJ2-7; TRBD2 matches at 10 bases. V lost 3 bases and J lost 0; bases outside the gene matches: 3. The CDR3 spans 15 residues. Germline V gives CDR1 SGHNT, CDR2 YYREEE (reference sequence). CDR3 DNA sequence: TGTGCCAGCAGCTCGGCTAGCGGGGGCTCCTACGAGCAGTACTTC. Its protein product is CASSSASGGSYEQYF.

The CDR3 reads CASSPTTGQGGAEKLFF. Written as DNA, the CDR3 is TGTGCCAGCTCACCAACAACAGGACAGGGTGGGGCTGAAAAACTGTTTTTT. The rearrangement joins TRBV18 to TRBJ1-4, with 8 positions matching TRBD1. Trimming at V came to 2 bases and at J to 7 bases, leaving 12 bases not matched to a gene. Per germline, CDR1 KGHSH and CDR2 LQKENI. This CDR3 comprises 17 residues.